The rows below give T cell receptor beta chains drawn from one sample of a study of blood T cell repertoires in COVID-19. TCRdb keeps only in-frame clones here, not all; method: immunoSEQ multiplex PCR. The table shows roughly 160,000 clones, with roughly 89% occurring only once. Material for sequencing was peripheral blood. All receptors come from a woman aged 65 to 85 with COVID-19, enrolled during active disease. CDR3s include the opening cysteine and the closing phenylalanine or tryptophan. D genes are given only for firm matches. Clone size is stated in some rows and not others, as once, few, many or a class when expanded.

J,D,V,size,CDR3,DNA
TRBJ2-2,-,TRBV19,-,CASSPRGGDTGELFF,TGTGCCAGTAGTCCACGGGGTGGGGACACCGGGGAGCTGTTTTTT
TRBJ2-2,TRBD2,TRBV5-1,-,CASSWALAGEFTGELFF,TGCGCCAGCAGCTGGGCGCTAGCGGGGGAGTTCACCGGGGAGCTGTTTTTT
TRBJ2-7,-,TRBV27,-,CASSTLGVSYEQYF,TGTGCCAGCAGTACCCTCGGGGTTTCCTACGAGCAGTACTTC
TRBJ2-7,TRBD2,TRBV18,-,CASSPPGPRGYEQYF,TGTGCCAGCTCACCACCGGGGCCGCGGGGGTACGAGCAGTACTTC
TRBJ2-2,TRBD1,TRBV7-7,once,CASSKDRATGELFF,TGTGCTAGCAGTAAAGACAGGGCCACCGGGGAGCTGTTTTTT
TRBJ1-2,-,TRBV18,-,CASSPGQTNYGYTF,TGTGCCAGCTCACCGGGACAAACTAACTATGGCTACACCTTC
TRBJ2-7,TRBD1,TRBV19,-,CASSTGTGFYEQYF,TGTGCCAGTAGCACCGGGACAGGGTTCTACGAGCAGTACTTC
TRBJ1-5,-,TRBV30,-,CAWSVPGVNQPQHF,TGTGCCTGGAGTGTCCCAGGGGTAAATCAGCCCCAGCATTTT
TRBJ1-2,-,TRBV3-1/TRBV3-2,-,CASSQGSGYTF,TGTGCCAGCAGCCAAGGTAGCGGCTACACCTTC
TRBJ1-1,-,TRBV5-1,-,CASSEGMNTEAFF,TGCGCCAGCAGCGAGGGTATGAACACTGAAGCTTTCTTT
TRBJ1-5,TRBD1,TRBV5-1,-,CASSSGTGNQPQHF,TGCGCCAGCAGCTCCGGGACAGGCAATCAGCCCCAGCATTTT
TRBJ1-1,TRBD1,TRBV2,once,CASRGDRVGTEAFF,TGTGCCAGCAGGGGGGACAGGGTCGGCACTGAAGCTTTCTTT
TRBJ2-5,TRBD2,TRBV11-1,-,CASSPSGSQETQYF,TGTGCCAGCAGCCCTAGCGGGAGTCAAGAGACCCAGTACTTC